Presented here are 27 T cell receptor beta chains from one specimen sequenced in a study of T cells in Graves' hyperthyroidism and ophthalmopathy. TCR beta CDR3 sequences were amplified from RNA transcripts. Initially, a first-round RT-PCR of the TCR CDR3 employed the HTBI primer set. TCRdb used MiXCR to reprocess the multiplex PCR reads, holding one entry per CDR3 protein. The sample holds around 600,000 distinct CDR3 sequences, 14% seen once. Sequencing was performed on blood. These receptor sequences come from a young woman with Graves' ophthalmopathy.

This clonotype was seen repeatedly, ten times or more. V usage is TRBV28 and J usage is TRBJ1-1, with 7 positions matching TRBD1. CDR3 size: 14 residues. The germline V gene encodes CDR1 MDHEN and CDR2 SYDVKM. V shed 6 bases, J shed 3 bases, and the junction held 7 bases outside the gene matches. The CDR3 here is CASSPIDRDTEAFF. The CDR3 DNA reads TGTGCCAGCAGCCCAATAGACAGGGACACTGAAGCTTTCTTT.

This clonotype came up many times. In DNA form, the CDR3 reads TGTGCCAGCAGCCAAGCGGGAGACGTTCGGGATGAGCAGTTCTTC. Its translation: CASSQAGDVRDEQFF. The rearrangement joins TRBV9 to TRBJ2-1, with 8 bases aligning to TRBD2. CDR3 length equals 15 residues. Germline-derived CDR1 and CDR2 are SGDLS and YYNGEE. Trimming removed 4 bases from V and 8 bases from J; junction bases left unmatched: 11.

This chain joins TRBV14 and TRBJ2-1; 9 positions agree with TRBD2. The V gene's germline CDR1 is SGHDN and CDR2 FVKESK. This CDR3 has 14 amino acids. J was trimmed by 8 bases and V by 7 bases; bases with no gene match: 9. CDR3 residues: CASNVAGGPDEQFF. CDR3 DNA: TGTGCCAGCAATGTGGCGGGAGGGCCAGATGAGCAGTTCTTC.

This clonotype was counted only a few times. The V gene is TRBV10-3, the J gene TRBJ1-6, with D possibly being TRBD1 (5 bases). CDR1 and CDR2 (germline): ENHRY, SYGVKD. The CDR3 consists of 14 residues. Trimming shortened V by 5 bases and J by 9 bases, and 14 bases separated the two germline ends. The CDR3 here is CAISPRAEGSPLHF. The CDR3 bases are TGTGCCATCAGTCCCAGGGCCGAGGGTTCACCCCTCCACTTT.

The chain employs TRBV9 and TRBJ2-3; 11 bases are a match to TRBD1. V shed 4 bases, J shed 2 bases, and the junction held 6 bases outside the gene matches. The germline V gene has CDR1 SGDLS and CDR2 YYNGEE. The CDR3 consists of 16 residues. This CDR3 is CASSSKDRGLTDTQYF. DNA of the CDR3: TGTGCCAGCAGCTCCAAGGACAGGGGGCTCACAGATACGCAGTATTTT.

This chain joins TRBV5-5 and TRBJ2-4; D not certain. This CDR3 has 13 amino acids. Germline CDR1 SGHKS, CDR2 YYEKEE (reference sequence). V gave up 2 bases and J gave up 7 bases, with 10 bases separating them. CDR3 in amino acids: CASSFGIGNIQYF. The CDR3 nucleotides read TGTGCCAGCAGCTTTGGTATAGGGAACATTCAGTACTTC. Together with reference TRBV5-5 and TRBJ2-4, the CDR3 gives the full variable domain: DAGVTQSPTHLIKTRGQQVTLRCSPISGHKSVSWYQQVLGQGPQFIFQYYEKEERGRGNFPDRFSARQFPNYSSELNVNALLLGDSALYLCASSFGIGNIQYFGAGTRLSVL.

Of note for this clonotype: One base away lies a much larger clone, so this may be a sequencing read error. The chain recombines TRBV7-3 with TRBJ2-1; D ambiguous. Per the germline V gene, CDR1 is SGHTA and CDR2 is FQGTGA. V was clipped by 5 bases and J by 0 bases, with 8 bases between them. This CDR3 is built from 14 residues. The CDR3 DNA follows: TGTGCCAGCAGCCCGCGGAGCTCCTACAATGAGCAGTTCTTC. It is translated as CASSPRSSYNEQFF.

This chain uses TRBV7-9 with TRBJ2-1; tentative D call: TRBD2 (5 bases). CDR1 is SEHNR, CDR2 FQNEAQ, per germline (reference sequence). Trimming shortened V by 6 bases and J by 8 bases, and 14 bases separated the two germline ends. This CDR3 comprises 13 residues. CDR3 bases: TGTGCCAGCAGGGAGGCTCCGGACGATGAGCAGTTCTTC. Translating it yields CASREAPDDEQFF.

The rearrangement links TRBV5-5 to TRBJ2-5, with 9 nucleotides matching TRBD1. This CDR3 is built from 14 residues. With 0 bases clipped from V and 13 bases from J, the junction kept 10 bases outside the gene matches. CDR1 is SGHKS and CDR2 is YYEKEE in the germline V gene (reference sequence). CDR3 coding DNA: TGTGCCAGCAGCTTGGAGGGACAGGGCCTCAAATGGTACTTC. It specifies CASSLEGQGLKWYF.

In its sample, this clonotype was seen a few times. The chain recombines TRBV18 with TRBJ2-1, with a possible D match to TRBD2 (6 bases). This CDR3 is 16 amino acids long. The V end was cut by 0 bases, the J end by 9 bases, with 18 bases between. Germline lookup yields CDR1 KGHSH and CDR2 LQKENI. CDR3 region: CASSPPSRRPGSEQFF. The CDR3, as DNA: TGTGCCAGCTCACCACCGTCTCGACGCCCCGGGAGTGAGCAGTTCTTC. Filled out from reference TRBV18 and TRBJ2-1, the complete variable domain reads NAGVMQNPRHLVRRRGQEARLRCSPMKGHSHVYWYRQLPEEGLKFMVYLQKENIIDESGMPKERFSAEFPKEGPSILRIQQVVRGDSAAYFCASSPPSRRPGSEQFFGPGTRLTVL.

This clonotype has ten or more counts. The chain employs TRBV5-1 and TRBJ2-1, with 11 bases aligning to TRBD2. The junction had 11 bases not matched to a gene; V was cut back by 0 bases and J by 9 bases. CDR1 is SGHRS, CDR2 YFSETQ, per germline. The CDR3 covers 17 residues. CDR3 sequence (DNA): TGCGCCAGCAGCTTGGGAATTCTAGCGGGAGGAAGGGGTGAGCAGTTCTTC. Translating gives CASSLGILAGGRGEQFF.

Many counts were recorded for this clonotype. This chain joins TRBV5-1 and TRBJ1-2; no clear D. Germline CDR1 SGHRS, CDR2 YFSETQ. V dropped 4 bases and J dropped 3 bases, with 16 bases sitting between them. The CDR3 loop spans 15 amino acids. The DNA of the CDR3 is TGCGCCAGCAGCCCGACTAGCGGCGGCGACTATGGCTACACCTTC. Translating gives CASSPTSGGDYGYTF.

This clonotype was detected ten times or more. For the CDR3, the DNA is TGTGCCAGCAGCTTAATGACTAGCGGGAGGGCGGGCTACAATGAGCAGTTCTTC. Its protein is CASSLMTSGRAGYNEQFF. The chain couples TRBV7-3 to TRBJ2-1; 14 nucleotides agree with TRBD2. In germline, CDR1 is SGHTA, CDR2 FQGTGA. The CDR3 loop spans 18 amino acids. V lost 1 base, J lost 3 bases, and 5 bases stayed unmatched. The full variable domain, its missing parts supplied by reference TRBV7-3 and TRBJ2-1, is GAGVSQTPSNKVTEKGKYVELRCDPISGHTALYWYRQSLGQGPEFLIYFQGTGAADDSGLPNDRFFAVRPEGSVSTLKIQRTERGDSAVYLCASSLMTSGRAGYNEQFFGPGTRLTVL.

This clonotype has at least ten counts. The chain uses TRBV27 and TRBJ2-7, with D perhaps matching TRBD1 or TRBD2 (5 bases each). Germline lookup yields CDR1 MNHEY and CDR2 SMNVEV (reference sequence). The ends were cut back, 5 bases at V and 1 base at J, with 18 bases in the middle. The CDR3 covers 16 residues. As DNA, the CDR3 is TGTGCCAGCAGTCCATCCCTCGGGACGATGTCCTACGAGCAGTACTTC. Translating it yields CASSPSLGTMSYEQYF.

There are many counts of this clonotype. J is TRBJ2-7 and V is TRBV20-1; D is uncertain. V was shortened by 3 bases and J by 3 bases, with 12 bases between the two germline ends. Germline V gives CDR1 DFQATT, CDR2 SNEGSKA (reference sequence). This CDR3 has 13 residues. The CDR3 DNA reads TGCAGTGCTAGCACGGTGGGATTCTACGAGCAGTACTTC. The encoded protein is CSASTVGFYEQYF.

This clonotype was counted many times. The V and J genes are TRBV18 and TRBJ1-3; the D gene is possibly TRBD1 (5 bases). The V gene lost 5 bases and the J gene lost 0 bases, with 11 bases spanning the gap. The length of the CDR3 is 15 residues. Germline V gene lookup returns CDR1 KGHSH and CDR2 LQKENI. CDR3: CASSSRDDSGNTIYF. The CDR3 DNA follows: TGTGCCAGCTCAAGCAGGGATGACTCTGGAAACACCATATATTTT.

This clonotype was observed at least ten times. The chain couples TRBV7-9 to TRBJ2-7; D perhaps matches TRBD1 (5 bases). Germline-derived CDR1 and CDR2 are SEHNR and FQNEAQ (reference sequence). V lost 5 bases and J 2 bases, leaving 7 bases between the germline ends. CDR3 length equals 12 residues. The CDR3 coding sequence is TGTGCCAGCAGCAGACAGACCTACGAGCAGTACTTC. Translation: CASSRQTYEQYF.

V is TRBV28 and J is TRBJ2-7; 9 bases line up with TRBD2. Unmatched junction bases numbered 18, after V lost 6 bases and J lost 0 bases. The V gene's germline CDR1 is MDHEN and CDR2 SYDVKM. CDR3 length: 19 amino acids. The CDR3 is CASSSLSGRGLGHSYEQYF. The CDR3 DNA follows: TGTGCCAGCAGCTCACTTAGCGGGAGAGGTTTGGGGCACTCCTACGAGCAGTACTTC.

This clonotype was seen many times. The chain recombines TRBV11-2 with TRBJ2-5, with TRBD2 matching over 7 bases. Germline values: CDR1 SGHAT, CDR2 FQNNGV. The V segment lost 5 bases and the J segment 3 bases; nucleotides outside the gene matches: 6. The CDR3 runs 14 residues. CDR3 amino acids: CASSPGLAEETQYF. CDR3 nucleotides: TGTGCCAGCAGCCCCGGGCTAGCGGAAGAGACCCAGTACTTC. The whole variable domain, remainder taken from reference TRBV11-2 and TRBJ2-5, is EAGVAQSPRYKIIEKRQSVAFWCNPISGHATLYWYQQILGQGPKLLIQFQNNGVVDDSQLPKDRFSAERLKGVDSTLKIQPAKLEDSAVYLCASSPGLAEETQYFGPGTRLLVL.

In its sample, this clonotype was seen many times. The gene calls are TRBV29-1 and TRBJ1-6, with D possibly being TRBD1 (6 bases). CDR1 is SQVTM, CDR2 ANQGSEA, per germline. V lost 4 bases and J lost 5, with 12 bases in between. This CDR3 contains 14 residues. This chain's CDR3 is CSVGTEENNSPLHF. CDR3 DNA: TGCAGCGTTGGGACAGAAGAAAATAATTCACCCCTCCACTTT.

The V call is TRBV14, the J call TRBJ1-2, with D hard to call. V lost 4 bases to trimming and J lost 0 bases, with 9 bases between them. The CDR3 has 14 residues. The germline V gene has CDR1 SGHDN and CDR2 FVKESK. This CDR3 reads CASSPRWANYGYTF. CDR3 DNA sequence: TGTGCCAGCAGCCCCAGGTGGGCTAACTATGGCTACACCTTC.

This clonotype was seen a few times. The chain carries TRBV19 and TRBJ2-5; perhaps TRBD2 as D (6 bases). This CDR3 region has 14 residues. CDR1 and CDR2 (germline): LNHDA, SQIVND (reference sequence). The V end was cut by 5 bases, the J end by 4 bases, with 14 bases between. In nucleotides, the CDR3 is TGTGCCAGTAGTGCCCGTGGGGGAGGAGAGACCCAGTACTTC. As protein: CASSARGGGETQYF.

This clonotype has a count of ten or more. The CDR3 DNA reads TGTGCCAGCAGCTCAGGGACAGGGAACACTGAAGCTTTCTTT. Translating gives CASSSGTGNTEAFF. The J gene is TRBJ1-1, the V gene TRBV9, with TRBD1 matching over 8 bases. Germline V gene data show CDR1 as SGDLS and CDR2 as YYNGEE. The CDR3 covers 14 residues. J was trimmed by 1 base and V by 4 bases; bases with no gene match: 3.

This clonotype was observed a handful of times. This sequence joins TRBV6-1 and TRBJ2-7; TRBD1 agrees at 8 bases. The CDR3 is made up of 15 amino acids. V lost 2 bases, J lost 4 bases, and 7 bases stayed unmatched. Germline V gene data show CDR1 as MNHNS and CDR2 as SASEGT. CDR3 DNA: TGTGCCAGCAGTGAAACGGACAGGGTAGGGTACGAGCAGTACTTC. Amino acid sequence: CASSETDRVGYEQYF.

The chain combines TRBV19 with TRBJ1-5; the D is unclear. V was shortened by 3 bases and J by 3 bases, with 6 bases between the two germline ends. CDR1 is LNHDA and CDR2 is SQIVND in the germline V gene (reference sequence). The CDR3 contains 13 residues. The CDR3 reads CASSMWNNQPQHF. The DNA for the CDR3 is TGTGCCAGTAGTATGTGGAACAATCAGCCCCAGCATTTT. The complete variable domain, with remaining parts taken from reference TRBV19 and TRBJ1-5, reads DGGITQSPKYLFRKEGQNVTLSCEQNLNHDAMYWYRQDPGQGLRLIYYSQIVNDFQKGDIAEGYSVSREKKESFPLTVTSAQKNPTAFYLCASSMWNNQPQHFGDGTRLSIL.

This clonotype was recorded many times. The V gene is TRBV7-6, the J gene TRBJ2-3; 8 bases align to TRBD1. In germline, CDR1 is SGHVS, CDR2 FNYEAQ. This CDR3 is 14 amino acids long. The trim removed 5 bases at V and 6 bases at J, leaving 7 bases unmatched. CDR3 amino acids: CASSPPDRADTQYF. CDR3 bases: TGTGCCAGCAGCCCACCGGACAGGGCGGATACGCAGTATTTT.

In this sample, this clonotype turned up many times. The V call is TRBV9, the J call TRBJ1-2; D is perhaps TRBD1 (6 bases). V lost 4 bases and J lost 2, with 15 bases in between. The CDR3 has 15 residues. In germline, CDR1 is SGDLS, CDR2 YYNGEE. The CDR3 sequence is CASSHPKQGNYGYTF. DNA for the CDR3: TGTGCCAGCAGCCACCCAAAACAGGGAAACTATGGCTACACCTTC.